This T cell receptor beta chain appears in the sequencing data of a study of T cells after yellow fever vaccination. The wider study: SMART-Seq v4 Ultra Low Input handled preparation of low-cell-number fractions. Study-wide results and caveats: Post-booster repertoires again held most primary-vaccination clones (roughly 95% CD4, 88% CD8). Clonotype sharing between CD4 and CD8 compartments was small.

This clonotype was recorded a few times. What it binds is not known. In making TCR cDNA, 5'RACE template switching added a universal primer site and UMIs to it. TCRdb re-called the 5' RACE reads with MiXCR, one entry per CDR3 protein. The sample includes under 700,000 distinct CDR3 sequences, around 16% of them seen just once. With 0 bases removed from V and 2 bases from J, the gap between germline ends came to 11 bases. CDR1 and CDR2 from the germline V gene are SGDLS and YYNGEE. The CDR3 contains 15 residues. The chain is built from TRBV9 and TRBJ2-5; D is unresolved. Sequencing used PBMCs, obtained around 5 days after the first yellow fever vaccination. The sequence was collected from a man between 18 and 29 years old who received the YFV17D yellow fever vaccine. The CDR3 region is CASSVEGWSQETQYF. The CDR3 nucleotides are TGTGCCAGCAGCGTAGAAGGTTGGAGTCAAGAGACCCAGTACTTC.